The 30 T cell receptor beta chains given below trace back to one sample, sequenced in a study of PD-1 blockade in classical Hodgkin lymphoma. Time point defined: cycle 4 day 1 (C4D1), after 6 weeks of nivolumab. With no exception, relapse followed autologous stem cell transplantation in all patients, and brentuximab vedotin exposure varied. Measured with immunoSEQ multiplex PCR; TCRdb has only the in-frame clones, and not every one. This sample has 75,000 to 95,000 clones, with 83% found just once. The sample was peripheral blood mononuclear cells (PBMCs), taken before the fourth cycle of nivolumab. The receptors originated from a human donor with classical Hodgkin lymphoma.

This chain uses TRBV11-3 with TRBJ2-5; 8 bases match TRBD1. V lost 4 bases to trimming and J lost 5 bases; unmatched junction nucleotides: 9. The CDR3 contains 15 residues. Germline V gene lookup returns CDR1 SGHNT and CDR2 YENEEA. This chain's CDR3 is CASSSRSGGIETQYF. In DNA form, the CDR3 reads TGTGCCAGCAGCTCTCGGTCAGGGGGCATCGAGACCCAGTACTTC.

The DNA for the CDR3 is TGCGCCAGCAGCCAAGAGCGCCTAGCGGGAAGCACAGATACGCAGTATTTT. Translation: CASSQERLAGSTDTQYF. The chain is built from TRBV4-1 and TRBJ2-3; 9 bases fit TRBD2. Germline CDR1 MGHRA, CDR2 YSYEKL. V was clipped by 0 bases and J by 0 bases; unmatched bases: 4. CDR3 length equals 17 residues.

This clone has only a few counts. The CDR3 spells CASTSPRGAGELFF. In DNA form, the CDR3 reads TGTGCCAGCACCAGCCCCCGCGGGGCCGGGGAGCTGTTTTTT. V usage is TRBV9 and J usage is TRBJ2-2, with D possibly matching TRBD2 (6 bases). The CDR3 runs to 14 residues. Germline V lookup: CDR1 SGDLS, CDR2 YYNGEE. The germline V and J ends were trimmed by 6 bases and 6 bases, with 15 bases remaining between them.

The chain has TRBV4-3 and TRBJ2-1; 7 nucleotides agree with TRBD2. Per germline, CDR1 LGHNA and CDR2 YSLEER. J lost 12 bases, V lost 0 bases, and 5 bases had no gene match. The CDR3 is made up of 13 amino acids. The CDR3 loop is CASSQDWGGRQFF. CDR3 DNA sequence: TGCGCCAGCAGCCAAGATTGGGGGGGTAGGCAGTTCTTC.

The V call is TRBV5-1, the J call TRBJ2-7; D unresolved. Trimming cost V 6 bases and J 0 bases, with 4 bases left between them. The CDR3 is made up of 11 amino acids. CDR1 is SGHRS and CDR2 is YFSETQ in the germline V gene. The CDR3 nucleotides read TGCGCCAGCACCGACTCCTACGAGCAGTACTTC. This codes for CASTDSYEQYF.

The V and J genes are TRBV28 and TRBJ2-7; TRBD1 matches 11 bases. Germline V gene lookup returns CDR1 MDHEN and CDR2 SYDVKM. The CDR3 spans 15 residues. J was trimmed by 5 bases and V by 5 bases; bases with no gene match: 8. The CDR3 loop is CASSPQDRGPHEQYF. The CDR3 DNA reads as TGTGCCAGCAGTCCCCAGGACAGGGGGCCTCACGAGCAGTACTTC.

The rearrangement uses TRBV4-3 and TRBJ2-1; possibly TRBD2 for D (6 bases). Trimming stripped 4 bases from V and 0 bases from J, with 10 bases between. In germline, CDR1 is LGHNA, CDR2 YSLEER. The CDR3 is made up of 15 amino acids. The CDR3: CASSLRGGSYNEQFF. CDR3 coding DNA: TGCGCCAGCAGCCTCCGGGGAGGCTCCTACAATGAGCAGTTCTTC.

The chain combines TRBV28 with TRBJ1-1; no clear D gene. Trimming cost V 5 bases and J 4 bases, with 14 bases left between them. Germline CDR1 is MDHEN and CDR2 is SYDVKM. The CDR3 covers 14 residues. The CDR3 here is CASSGLGRSTEAFF. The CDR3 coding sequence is TGTGCCAGCAGTGGGCTGGGGAGGAGCACTGAAGCTTTCTTT. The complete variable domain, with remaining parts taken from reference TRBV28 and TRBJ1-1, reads DVKVTQSSRYLVKRTGEKVFLECVQDMDHENMFWYRQDPGLGLRLIYFSYDVKMKEKGDIPEGYSVSREKKERFSLILESASTNQTSMYLCASSGLGRSTEAFFGQGTRLTVV.

CDR3 in amino acids: CASSERDWNYEQYF. CDR3 coding DNA: TGTGCCAGCAGCGAGCGGGACTGGAACTACGAGCAGTACTTC. The chain combines TRBV9 with TRBJ2-7; 7 bases match TRBD2. Looked up from germline, CDR1 is SGDLS and CDR2 is YYNGEE. The CDR3 extends over 14 amino acids. V shed 3 bases and J 3 bases; nucleotides not matched to a gene: 6.

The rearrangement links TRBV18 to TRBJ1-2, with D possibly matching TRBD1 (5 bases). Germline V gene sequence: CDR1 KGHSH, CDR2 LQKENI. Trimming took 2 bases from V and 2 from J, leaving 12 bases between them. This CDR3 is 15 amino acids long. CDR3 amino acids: CASSPSRRDNYGYTF. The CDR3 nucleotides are TGTGCCAGCTCACCAAGTCGGAGGGACAACTATGGCTACACCTTC.

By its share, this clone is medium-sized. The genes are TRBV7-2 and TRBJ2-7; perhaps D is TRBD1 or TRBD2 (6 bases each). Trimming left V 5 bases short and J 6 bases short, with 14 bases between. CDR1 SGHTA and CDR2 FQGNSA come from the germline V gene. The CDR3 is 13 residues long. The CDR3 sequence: CASSPDTGAEQYF. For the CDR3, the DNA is TGTGCCAGCAGCCCAGATACGGGGGCCGAGCAGTACTTC.

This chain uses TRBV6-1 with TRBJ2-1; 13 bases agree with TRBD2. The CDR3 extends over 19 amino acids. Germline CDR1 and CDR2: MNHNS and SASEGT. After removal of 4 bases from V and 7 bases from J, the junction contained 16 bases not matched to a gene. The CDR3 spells CASSGNPGLAGKGGNEQFF. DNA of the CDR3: TGTGCCAGCAGTGGGAATCCGGGACTAGCGGGAAAAGGGGGGAATGAGCAGTTCTTC.

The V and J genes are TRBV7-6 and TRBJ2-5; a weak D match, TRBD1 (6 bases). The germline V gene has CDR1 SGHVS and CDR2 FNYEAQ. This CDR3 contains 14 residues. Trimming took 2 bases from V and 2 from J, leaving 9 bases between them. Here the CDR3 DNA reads TGTGCCAGCAGCTTATTCCAGGGGCAAGAGACCCAGTACTTC. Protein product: CASSLFQGQETQYF.

CDR3: CASSPGRLADYSYEQYF. The CDR3 nucleotides read TGTGCCAGCAGTCCCGGGCGACTAGCGGATTACTCCTACGAGCAGTACTTC. This chain links TRBV5-6 with TRBJ2-7, with 9 bases lining up with TRBD2. J lost 0 bases, V lost 5 bases, and 12 bases had no gene match. The germline V gene has CDR1 SGHDT and CDR2 YYEEEE. The CDR3 sequence is 17 residues long.

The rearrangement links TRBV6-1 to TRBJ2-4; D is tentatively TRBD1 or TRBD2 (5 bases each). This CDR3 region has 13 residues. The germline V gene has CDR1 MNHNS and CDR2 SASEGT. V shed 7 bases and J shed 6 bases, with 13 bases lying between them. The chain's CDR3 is CASNPEGRNIQYF. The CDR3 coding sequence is TGTGCCAGCAATCCCGAGGGGAGAAACATTCAGTACTTC.

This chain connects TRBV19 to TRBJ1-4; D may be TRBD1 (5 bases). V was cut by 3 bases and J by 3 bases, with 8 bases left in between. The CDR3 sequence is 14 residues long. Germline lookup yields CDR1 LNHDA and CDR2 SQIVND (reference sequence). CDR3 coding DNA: TGTGCCAGTAGTATTAGACAGTCTAATGAAAAACTGTTTTTT. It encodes CASSIRQSNEKLFF.

DNA of the CDR3: TGTGCCAGCAGTTACTCGTGGCTAGCGGGAGGGATTGAGCAGTTCTTC. Amino acids: CASSYSWLAGGIEQFF. The rearrangement links TRBV6-5 to TRBJ2-1; 12 bases align to TRBD2. Germline loops: CDR1 MNHEY, CDR2 SVGAGI. The CDR3 sequence is 16 residues long. V lost 0 bases to trimming and J lost 9 bases; unmatched junction nucleotides: 6.

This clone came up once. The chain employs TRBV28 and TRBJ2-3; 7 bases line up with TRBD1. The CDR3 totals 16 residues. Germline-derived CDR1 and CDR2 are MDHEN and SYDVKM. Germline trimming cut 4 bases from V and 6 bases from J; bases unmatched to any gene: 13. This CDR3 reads CASSSPTTGRGDTQYF. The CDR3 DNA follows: TGTGCCAGCAGTTCCCCAACGACAGGGCGAGGGGATACGCAGTATTTT.

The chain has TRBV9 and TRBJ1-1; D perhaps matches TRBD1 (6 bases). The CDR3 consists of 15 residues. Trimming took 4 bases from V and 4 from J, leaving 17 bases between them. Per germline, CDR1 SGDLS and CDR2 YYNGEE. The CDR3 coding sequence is TGTGCCAGCAGCCTAGGGGGAGTGCTGGGCACTGAAGCTTTCTTT. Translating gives CASSLGGVLGTEAFF.

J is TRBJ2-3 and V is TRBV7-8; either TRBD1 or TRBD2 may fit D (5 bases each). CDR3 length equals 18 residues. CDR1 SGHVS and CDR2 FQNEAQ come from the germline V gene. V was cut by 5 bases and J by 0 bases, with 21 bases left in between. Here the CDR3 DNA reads TGTGCCAGCAGCCGAAGGGACCAGGGTGGCGGTAGCACAGATACGCAGTATTTT. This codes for CASSRRDQGGGSTDTQYF.

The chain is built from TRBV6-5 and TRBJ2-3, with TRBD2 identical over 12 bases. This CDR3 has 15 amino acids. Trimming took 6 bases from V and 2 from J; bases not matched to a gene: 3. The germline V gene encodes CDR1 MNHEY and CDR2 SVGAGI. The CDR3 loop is CASRRLAGVTDTQYF. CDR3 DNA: TGTGCCAGCAGACGACTAGCGGGAGTCACAGATACGCAGTATTTT.

The CDR3 DNA sequence: TGTGCCAGCAGTTACTCGATGGGAACCACCTACGAGCAGTACTTC. The encoded protein is CASSYSMGTTYEQYF. The rearrangement joins TRBV6-6 to TRBJ2-7; D is unclear. The CDR3 sequence is 15 residues long. V was pared by 0 bases and J by 2 bases, with 11 bases between. The germline V gene has CDR1 MNHNY and CDR2 SVGAGI (reference sequence).

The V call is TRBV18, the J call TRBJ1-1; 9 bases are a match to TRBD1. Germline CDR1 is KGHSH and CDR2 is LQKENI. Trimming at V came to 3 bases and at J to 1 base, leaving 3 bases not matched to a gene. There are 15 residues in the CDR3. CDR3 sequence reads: CASSPDRGRNTEAFF. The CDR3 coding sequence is TGTGCCAGCTCACCGGACAGGGGACGGAACACTGAAGCTTTCTTT.

Here the CDR3 reads CASSQQGLAGNEQFF. Here the CDR3 DNA reads TGTGCCAGCAGCCAGCAGGGACTAGCGGGCAATGAGCAGTTCTTC. The rearrangement uses TRBV14 and TRBJ2-1, with 12 bases fitting TRBD2. CDR3 length: 15 residues. V was pared by 3 bases and J by 6 bases, with 3 bases of the junction left unmatched. Germline assignment: CDR1 SGHDN and CDR2 FVKESK. Full variable domain (rest looked up from reference TRBV14 and TRBJ2-1): EAGVTQFPSHSVIEKGQTVTLRCDPISGHDNLYWYRRVMGKEIKFLLHFVKESKQDESGMPNNRFLAERTGGTYSTLKVQPAELEDSGVYFCASSQQGLAGNEQFFGPGTRLTVL.

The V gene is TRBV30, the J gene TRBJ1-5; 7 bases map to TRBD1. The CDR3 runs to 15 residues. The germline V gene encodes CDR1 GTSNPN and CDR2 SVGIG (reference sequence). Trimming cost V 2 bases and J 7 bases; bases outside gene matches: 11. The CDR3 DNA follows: TGTGCCTGGAGTATGAGGGGGCAAATAAGGCAGCCCCAGCATTTT. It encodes CAWSMRGQIRQPQHF.

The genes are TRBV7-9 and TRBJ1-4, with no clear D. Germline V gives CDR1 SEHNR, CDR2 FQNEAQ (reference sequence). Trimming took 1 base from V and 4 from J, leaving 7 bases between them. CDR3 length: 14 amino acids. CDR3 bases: TGTGCCAGCAGCTTAGGGCAGTATAATGAAAAACTGTTTTTT. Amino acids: CASSLGQYNEKLFF.

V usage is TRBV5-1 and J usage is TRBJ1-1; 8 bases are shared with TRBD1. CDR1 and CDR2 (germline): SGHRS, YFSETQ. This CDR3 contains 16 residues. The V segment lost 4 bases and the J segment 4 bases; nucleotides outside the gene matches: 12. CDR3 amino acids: CASSPAPGGAGTEAFF. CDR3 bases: TGCGCCAGCAGCCCCGCTCCAGGGGGCGCAGGCACTGAAGCTTTCTTT.

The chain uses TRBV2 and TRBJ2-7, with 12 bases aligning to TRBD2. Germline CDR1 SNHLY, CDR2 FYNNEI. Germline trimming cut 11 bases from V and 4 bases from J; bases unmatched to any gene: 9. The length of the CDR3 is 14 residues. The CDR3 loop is CAPRRTSGTYEQYF. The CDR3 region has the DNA TGTGCCCCCCGACGGACTAGCGGGACGTACGAGCAGTACTTC. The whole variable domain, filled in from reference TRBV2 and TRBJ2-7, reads EPEVTQTPSHQVTQMGQEVILRCVPISNHLYFYWYRQILGQKVEFLVSFYNNEISEKSEIFDDQFSVERPDGSNFTLKIRSTKLEDSAMYFCAPRRTSGTYEQYFGPGTRLTVT.

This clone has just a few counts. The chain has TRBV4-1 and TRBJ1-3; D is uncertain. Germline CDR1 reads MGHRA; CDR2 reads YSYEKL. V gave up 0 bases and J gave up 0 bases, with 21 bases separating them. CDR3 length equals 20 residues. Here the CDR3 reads CASSQERAVSGPLSGNTIYF. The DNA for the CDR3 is TGCGCCAGCAGCCAAGAACGGGCGGTCTCGGGCCCCCTCTCTGGAAACACCATATATTTT.

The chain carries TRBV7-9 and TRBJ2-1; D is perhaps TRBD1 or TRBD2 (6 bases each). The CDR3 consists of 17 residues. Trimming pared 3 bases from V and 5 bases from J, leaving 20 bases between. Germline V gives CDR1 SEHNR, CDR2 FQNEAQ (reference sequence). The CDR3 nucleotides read TGTGCCAGCAGCTTTCCGAGTGGCGGGACACCTAACAATGAGCAGTTCTTC. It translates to CASSFPSGGTPNNEQFF. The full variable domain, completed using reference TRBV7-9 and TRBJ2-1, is DTGVSQNPRHKITKRGQNVTFRCDPISEHNRLYWYRQTLGQGPEFLTYFQNEAQLEKSRLLSDRFSAERPKGSFSTLEIQRTEQGDSAMYLCASSFPSGGTPNNEQFFGPGTRLTVL.